A single sample is the source of the 32 T cell receptor beta chains below, sequenced in a study of blood T cells in healthy people across ages. Using a J-beta primer mix together with a sample-barcoded 5' primer, a second PCR was run for roughly 6 to 11 cycles. MiXCR, applied by TCRdb to the 5' RACE reads, yields one record per CDR3 protein. The sample consists of about 1.8 million distinct CDR3 sequences, approximately 50% of them appearing once. Sequences were obtained from blood. The source is a woman in her thirties or forties in good health.

V is TRBV28 and J is TRBJ1-5, with 9 bases that match TRBD1. Germline lookup yields CDR1 MDHEN and CDR2 SYDVKM. The CDR3 has 17 residues. After removal of 2 bases from V and 2 bases from J, the junction contained 7 bases not matched to a gene. DNA for the CDR3: TGTGCCAGCAGTTTAGACAGGGGGTCTTCGGGCAATCAGCCCCAGCATTTT. This encodes CASSLDRGSSGNQPQHF.

This clonotype was observed a handful of times. V is TRBV5-1 and J is TRBJ2-3; D is uncertain. The length of the CDR3 is 14 residues. CDR1 and CDR2 (germline): SGHRS, YFSETQ. V lost 0 bases to trimming and J lost 6 bases, with 11 bases between them. The CDR3 loop reads CASSLVGLSDTQYF. The CDR3, as DNA: TGCGCCAGCAGCTTGGTAGGCTTGTCGGATACGCAGTATTTT.

The V and J genes are TRBV6-1 and TRBJ1-2; 11 positions agree with TRBD1. Germline loops: CDR1 MNHNS, CDR2 SASEGT. This CDR3 is built from 15 residues. The trim removed 6 bases at V and 4 bases at J, leaving 7 bases unmatched. The CDR3, as DNA: TGTGCCAGCAGATTTGGGACAGGGGGGAGCTATGGCTACACCTTC. Translation: CASRFGTGGSYGYTF.

The chain is built from TRBV20-1 and TRBJ2-3; TRBD2 matches 8 bases. In germline, CDR1 is DFQATT, CDR2 SNEGSKA (reference sequence). V gave up 4 bases and J gave up 6 bases; unmatched junction bases: 12. The CDR3 totals 15 residues. The CDR3 is CSATQRGPAGDTQYF. As DNA, the CDR3 is TGCAGTGCTACCCAGCGGGGGCCCGCGGGGGATACGCAGTATTTT.

V is TRBV4-3 and J is TRBJ1-4; a possible D gene is TRBD1 (6 bases). The germline V gene encodes CDR1 LGHNA and CDR2 YSLEER. Between the trimmed V and J ends, which lost 0 bases and 2 bases, there was a span of 19 bases. The CDR3 runs 19 residues. As DNA, the CDR3 is TGCGCCAGCAGCCAAGATTGGGTGAAACAGGGTCGTACTAATGAAAAACTGTTTTTT. It translates to CASSQDWVKQGRTNEKLFF.

This clonotype was seen only a few times. The chain couples TRBV20-1 to TRBJ1-2; 8 positions match TRBD1. The V gene end was trimmed by 3 bases and the J gene end by 4 bases; junction bases not matched to a gene: 4. Germline CDR1 DFQATT, CDR2 SNEGSKA (reference sequence). The CDR3 covers 13 residues. As DNA, the CDR3 is TGCAGTGCTAGGACCGGGACAGGCTATGGCTACACCTTC. Its protein product is CSARTGTGYGYTF.

The chain combines TRBV28 with TRBJ2-2; D might be TRBD2 (5 bases). Germline CDR1 reads MDHEN; CDR2 reads SYDVKM. Trimming cost V 8 bases and J 4 bases, with 20 bases left between them. The CDR3 loop spans 16 amino acids. As DNA, the CDR3 is TGTGCCAGCTCGGACTCTCCTGATGTGACCACCGGGGAGCTGTTTTTT. This encodes CASSDSPDVTTGELFF.

V usage is TRBV4-3 and J usage is TRBJ1-1; D might be TRBD1 (5 bases). The CDR3 sequence is 18 residues long. V was trimmed by 0 bases and J by 0 bases, leaving 17 bases between them. The V gene's germline CDR1 is LGHNA and CDR2 YSLEER. The CDR3, as DNA: TGCGCCAGCAGCCAAGATCCTGCTAAGGGGCTTATGAACACTGAAGCTTTCTTT. It codes for CASSQDPAKGLMNTEAFF.

V is TRBV20-1 and J is TRBJ2-5; 7 bases agree with TRBD1. The V and J ends lost 7 bases and 5 bases, in that order; junction bases with no gene match: 7. Germline lookup yields CDR1 DFQATT and CDR2 SNEGSKA (reference sequence). This CDR3 contains 12 residues. Written as DNA, the CDR3 is TGCAGTGGGTGGACAGGCGGTGAGACCCAGTACTTC. Translating it yields CSGWTGGETQYF.

This chain joins TRBV11-2 and TRBJ2-1; 8 bases fit TRBD2. J gave up 8 bases and V 2 bases, and 11 bases lay outside the gene matches. CDR3 length: 16 amino acids. Germline lookup yields CDR1 SGHAT and CDR2 FQNNGV. CDR3 nucleotides: TGTGCCAGCAGCTTACAGGGCGGGGGGAAGGTATATGAGCAGTTCTTC. Its protein is CASSLQGGGKVYEQFF.

This chain joins TRBV2 and TRBJ2-5, with unresolved D. This CDR3 region has 11 residues. V lost 4 bases and J 9 bases, leaving 9 bases between the germline ends. Per germline, CDR1 SNHLY and CDR2 FYNNEI. DNA of the CDR3: TGTGCCAGCAGTGCCTTGGTGGCCCAGTACTTC. Residues: CASSALVAQYF.

This clonotype was seen repeatedly, ten times or more. The CDR3 spells CSVGDRSYEQYF. For the CDR3, the DNA is TGCAGCGTTGGTGACAGGAGCTACGAGCAGTACTTC. The gene calls are TRBV29-1 and TRBJ2-7; D is perhaps TRBD1 (6 bases). The germline V gene encodes CDR1 SQVTM and CDR2 ANQGSEA. The length of the CDR3 is 12 residues. Trimming removed 4 bases from V and 3 bases from J, with 10 bases in between.

The chain joins TRBV9 to TRBJ2-5, with 7 bases fitting TRBD1. The V gene end was trimmed by 2 bases and the J gene end by 3 bases; junction bases not matched to a gene: 7. This CDR3 comprises 15 residues. Germline V gives CDR1 SGDLS, CDR2 YYNGEE. In DNA, the CDR3 is TGTGCCAGCAGCGTGGCCGGGACAGCTAAAGAGACCCAGTACTTC. Amino acids: CASSVAGTAKETQYF.

The chain is built from TRBV6-2 or TRBV6-3 and TRBJ2-7; the match to TRBD1 covers 7 bases. Germline values: CDR1 MNHEY, CDR2 SVGEGT. This CDR3 contains 15 residues. V dropped 5 bases and J dropped 3; count of bases not matched to a gene: 10. CDR3 nucleotide sequence: TGTGCCAGCAGTAACTTCCAGGACAGGTACTACGAGCAGTACTTC. Amino acids: CASSNFQDRYYEQYF.

This chain joins TRBV6-2 or TRBV6-3 and TRBJ2-5; D is possibly TRBD1 or TRBD2 (6 bases each). Germline assignment: CDR1 MNHEY and CDR2 SVGEGT. Trimming took 6 bases from V and 2 from J, leaving 16 bases between them. The length of the CDR3 is 15 residues. The CDR3 nucleotides read TGTGCCAGCAGGACCATCGGGGGCCCGCAAGAGACCCAGTACTTC. Protein: CASRTIGGPQETQYF.

This chain uses TRBV6-2 or TRBV6-3 with TRBJ1-4, with D uncertain. Trimming stripped 2 bases from V and 0 bases from J, with 13 bases between. The germline gives CDR1 MNHEY, CDR2 SVGEGT. This CDR3 spans 17 amino acids. The CDR3 DNA follows: TGTGCCAGCAGTTACGTTCCAGCGAAGGCAACTAATGAAAAACTGTTTTTT. It translates to CASSYVPAKATNEKLFF.

The table lists this clonotype with a few counts. The chain carries TRBV12-3 or TRBV12-4 and TRBJ2-7; no definite D call. V lost 2 bases to trimming and J lost 4 bases, with 12 bases between them. This CDR3 comprises 14 residues. The CDR3 coding sequence is TGTGCCAGCAGTTTATCGGTCCGGATTTACGAGCAGTACTTC. This encodes CASSLSVRIYEQYF.

The chain has TRBV6-5 and TRBJ2-5; D is undetermined. The length of the CDR3 is 16 residues. V lost 0 bases and J lost 4, with 15 bases in between. Germline loops: CDR1 MNHEY, CDR2 SVGAGI. In DNA, the CDR3 is TGTGCCAGCAGTTACTCGACGGGTTACAAACCAGAGACCCAGTACTTC. It codes for CASSYSTGYKPETQYF.

The genes are TRBV20-1 and TRBJ2-7; 7 bases align to TRBD2. CDR3 length: 14 residues. V dropped 2 bases and J dropped 7; count of bases not matched to a gene: 11. Germline V gene sequence: CDR1 DFQATT, CDR2 SNEGSKA (reference sequence). CDR3 coding DNA: TGCAGTGCTAGATGGGGGGGAGGCGCGGATGAGCAGTACTTC. This translates into CSARWGGGADEQYF.

The chain combines TRBV6-5 with TRBJ2-7, with unresolved D. This CDR3 is built from 15 residues. CDR1 and CDR2 from the germline V gene are MNHEY and SVGAGI. Trimming stripped 1 base from V and 2 bases from J, with 12 bases between. Written as DNA, the CDR3 is TGTGCCAGCAGTTACTACCGCCCGGGTCCCTACGAGCAGTACTTC. This codes for CASSYYRPGPYEQYF.

Worth noting for this clonotype: An end of the junction does not agree with germline; a read error may underlie this. This chain connects TRBV6-5 to TRBJ1-1; 7 nucleotides line up with TRBD1. The CDR3 is 14 residues long. The germline CDR1 and CDR2 sequences are MNHEY and SVGAGI. This chain's CDR3 is CASSFRQGGTEAFF. The CDR3 DNA sequence: TGTGCCAGTAGTTTCCGACAGGGAGGGACTGAAGCTTTCTTT.

There are a few counts of this clonotype. The chain uses TRBV7-2 and TRBJ2-1, with 8 bases fitting TRBD2. V lost 5 bases to trimming and J lost 4 bases; unmatched junction nucleotides: 7. Germline lookup yields CDR1 SGHTA and CDR2 FQGNSA. The CDR3 consists of 15 residues. This CDR3 is CASSAPGGLYNEQFF. The CDR3 DNA reads TGTGCCAGCAGCGCACCGGGAGGGCTTTACAATGAGCAGTTCTTC. Full variable domain (rest looked up from reference TRBV7-2 and TRBJ2-1): GAGVSQSPSNKVTEKGKDVELRCDPISGHTALYWYRQSLGQGLEFLIYFQGNSAPDKSGLPSDRFSAERTGGSVSTLTIQRTQQEDSAVYLCASSAPGGLYNEQFFGPGTRLTVL.

The gene calls are TRBV4-3 and TRBJ2-1, with 11 bases aligning to TRBD2. In germline, CDR1 is LGHNA, CDR2 YSLEER. V trimming: 2 bases; J trimming: 0 bases; junction bases outside the gene matches: 3. The CDR3 has 17 residues. CDR3 in DNA: TGCGCCAGCAGCCAAACGGGACTAGCGGCCTCCTACAATGAGCAGTTCTTC. Its protein is CASSQTGLAASYNEQFF.

V gene TRBV4-3 combines with J gene TRBJ2-3, with 8 bases that match TRBD1. The CDR3 contains 14 residues. V dropped 1 base and J dropped 14; count of bases not matched to a gene: 11. CDR1 is LGHNA, CDR2 YSLEER, per germline. The CDR3 DNA reads as TGCGCCAGCAGCCAAGCCCTACAGGGGGATGCTTCGTATTTT. The encoded protein is CASSQALQGDASYF.

The CDR3 nucleotides read TGTGCCAGCAGTGAGCCGGGACAAGACAATGAGCAGTTCTTC. Protein product: CASSEPGQDNEQFF. The chain has TRBV27 and TRBJ2-1; possible D gene TRBD1, 6 bases. V gave up 5 bases and J gave up 5 bases, with 13 bases separating them. Germline CDR1 is MNHEY and CDR2 is SMNVEV (reference sequence). This CDR3 is 14 amino acids long.

The chain carries TRBV4-2 and TRBJ2-3; 7 bases agree with TRBD2. Germline loops: CDR1 LGHNA, CDR2 YNFKEQ. The CDR3 is made up of 16 amino acids. Trimming removed 4 bases from V and 0 bases from J; junction bases left unmatched: 7. Written as DNA, the CDR3 is TGTGCCAGCAGCCCCCCAACGGGGGGTAGCACAGATACGCAGTATTTT. Encoded protein: CASSPPTGGSTDTQYF.

The chain links TRBV20-1 to TRBJ2-3; 12 positions agree with TRBD2. CDR1 and CDR2 from the germline V gene are DFQATT and SNEGSKA (reference sequence). This CDR3 is built from 15 residues. J was trimmed by 2 bases and V by 4 bases; bases with no gene match: 4. The CDR3 sequence: CSAIRTSGVTDTQYF. CDR3 bases: TGCAGTGCTATCCGGACTAGCGGGGTCACAGATACGCAGTATTTT.

V is TRBV10-3 and J is TRBJ1-2; TRBD1 matches at 7 bases. V was clipped by 2 bases and J by 4 bases; unmatched bases: 10. CDR1 is ENHRY, CDR2 SYGVKD, per germline. The CDR3 is 16 amino acids. The CDR3 protein is CAISEPNTGDSYGYTF. CDR3 DNA: TGTGCCATCAGTGAGCCCAATACAGGGGATAGCTATGGCTACACCTTC.

In the case of this clonotype: This sequence may be a read error, since a much larger clone differs from it by one base. The chain joins TRBV5-6 to TRBJ2-1; the D is unclear. The germline V gene has CDR1 SGHDT and CDR2 YYEEEE. The CDR3 sequence is 16 residues long. DNA of the CDR3: TGTGCCAGCAGCCGTAGGTGGGGAAGCTCCCACAATGAGCAGTTCTTC. Its translation is CASSRRWGSSHNEQFF.

The chain is built from TRBV28 and TRBJ2-3; TRBD1 matches 11 bases. This CDR3 has 17 amino acids. In germline, CDR1 is MDHEN, CDR2 SYDVKM. The ends lost 1 base at V and 11 bases at J; junction bases unmatched: 14. CDR3 bases: TGTGCCAGCAGTTTATTTCCTGGGACAGGGGGTATTCGTGTGCAGTATTTT. Its translation: CASSLFPGTGGIRVQYF.

V usage is TRBV12-3 or TRBV12-4 and J usage is TRBJ1-1, with unresolved D. The CDR3 loop spans 12 amino acids. V lost 7 bases, J lost 4 bases, and 10 bases lay in between. CDR3 sequence: CASTLGSTEAFF. Here the CDR3 DNA reads TGTGCCAGCACCTTAGGGTCCACTGAAGCTTTCTTT.

This chain joins TRBV6-5 and TRBJ2-1; 7 bases align to TRBD2. Trimming at V came to 3 bases and at J to 5 bases, leaving 7 bases not matched to a gene. The CDR3 covers 15 residues. Germline V gene lookup returns CDR1 MNHEY and CDR2 SVGAGI. In nucleotides, the CDR3 is TGTGCCAGCAGTTATTTTCTAGCGGCGAACAATGAGCAGTTCTTC. Residues: CASSYFLAANNEQFF.